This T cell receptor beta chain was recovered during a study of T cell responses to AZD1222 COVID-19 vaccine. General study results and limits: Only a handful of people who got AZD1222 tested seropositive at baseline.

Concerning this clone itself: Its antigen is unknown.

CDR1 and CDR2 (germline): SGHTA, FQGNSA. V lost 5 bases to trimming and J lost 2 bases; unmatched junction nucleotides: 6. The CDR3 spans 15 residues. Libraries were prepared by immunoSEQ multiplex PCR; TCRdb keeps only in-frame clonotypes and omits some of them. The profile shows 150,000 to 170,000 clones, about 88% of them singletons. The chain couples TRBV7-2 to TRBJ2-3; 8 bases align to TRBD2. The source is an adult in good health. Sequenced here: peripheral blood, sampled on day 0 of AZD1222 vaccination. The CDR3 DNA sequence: TGTGCCAGCAGCCCGCGGGGGGCAACCACAGATACGCAGTATTTT. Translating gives CASSPRGATTDTQYF.